This TCR beta chain was documented in a study of T cell changes during pregnancy in multiple sclerosis. Sequencing was performed with immunoSEQ multiplex PCR; in TCRdb, only in-frame clones are kept and a portion is missing. Of approximately 100,000 clones listed, more than 90% were seen once; the top ten hold approximately 1.2%. CDR3 length: 11 residues. V was pared by 2 bases and J by 7 bases, with 6 bases between. From germline, CDR1 is MNHEY and CDR2 SVGAGI. This TCR came from a female donor with multiple sclerosis, enrolled in a pregnancy study. The sample was peripheral blood, taken in the second trimester of pregnancy. The rearrangement joins TRBV6-5 to TRBJ2-7; a weak D match, TRBD2 (6 bases). The CDR3 loop reads CASSYGREQYF. The CDR3 nucleotides read TGTGCCAGCAGTTACGGGAGGGAGCAGTACTTC.